Shown below are 5 T cell receptor beta chains from a single sample sequenced in a study of radiotherapy plus CTLA-4 blockade in lung cancer. TCRdb keeps only in-frame clones here, not all; method: immunoSEQ multiplex PCR. In the table there are 65,000 to 95,000 clones, around 86% of which are singletons. The specimen comprised peripheral blood, sampled from a patient treated with radiotherapy plus ipilimumab. These receptors were collected from a human donor with non-small cell lung cancer who had stable disease on radiotherapy plus ipilimumab.

V usage is TRBV19 and J usage is TRBJ2-1; D gene unclear. Trimming removed 3 bases from V and 6 bases from J, with 3 bases in between. CDR1 is LNHDA, CDR2 SQIVND, per germline (reference sequence). CDR3 length: 11 amino acids. The CDR3 protein is CASSIVNEQFF. CDR3 coding DNA: TGTGCCAGTAGTATCGTCAATGAGCAGTTCTTC. The variable domain in full, with the rest retrieved from reference TRBV19 and TRBJ2-1, is DGGITQSPKYLFRKEGQNVTLSCEQNLNHDAMYWYRQDPGQGLRLIYYSQIVNDFQKGDIAEGYSVSREKKESFPLTVTSAQKNPTAFYLCASSIVNEQFFGPGTRLTVL.

The genes are TRBV28 and TRBJ2-5; D possibly corresponds to TRBD2 (6 bases). The CDR3 runs 14 residues. Germline assignment: CDR1 MDHEN and CDR2 SYDVKM. Trimming removed 3 bases at V and 2 bases at J, with 10 bases between. The DNA for the CDR3 is TGTGCCAGCAGTTTTACGCGGGGACAAGAGACCCAGTACTTC. Translation gives CASSFTRGQETQYF.

Only a few counts were recorded for this clone. The CDR3 nucleotides read TGTGCCTGGAGTCTTACAGGGAACTATGGCTACACCTTC. This codes for CAWSLTGNYGYTF. The chain links TRBV30 to TRBJ1-2; the D gene is possibly TRBD1 (6 bases). The V end was cut by 2 bases, the J end by 2 bases, with 9 bases between. CDR3 length equals 13 residues. Germline loops: CDR1 GTSNPN, CDR2 SVGIG (reference sequence). Full variable domain (outside the CDR3, taken from reference TRBV30 and TRBJ1-2): SQTIHQWPATLVQPVGSPLSLECTVEGTSNPNLYWYRQAAGRGLQLLFYSVGIGQISSEVPQNLSASRPQDRQFILSSKKLLLSDSGFYLCAWSLTGNYGYTFGSGTRLTVV.

This sequence joins TRBV28 and TRBJ2-3, with 8 bases lining up with TRBD1. The CDR3 sequence is 16 residues long. Germline CDR1 reads MDHEN; CDR2 reads SYDVKM. The V segment lost 3 bases and the J segment 3 bases; nucleotides outside the gene matches: 8. Here the CDR3 reads CASSLPGTGDTDTQYF. The CDR3 DNA follows: TGTGCCAGCAGTTTGCCCGGGACAGGTGATACAGATACGCAGTATTTT.

This sequence joins TRBV7-6 and TRBJ2-1; D might be TRBD1 or TRBD2, each matching 5 bases. The CDR3 loop spans 14 amino acids. Trimming pared 0 bases from V and 8 bases from J, leaving 11 bases between. Germline V lookup: CDR1 SGHVS, CDR2 FNYEAQ. The CDR3 sequence: CASSLAGTVDEQFF. CDR3 DNA sequence: TGTGCCAGCAGCTTAGCAGGGACGGTCGATGAGCAGTTCTTC.